This T cell receptor (beta chain) was sequenced for a study of blood T cells in healthy people across ages. Study context: About one barcoded beta molecule per two T cells was captured by template switching. Whole-study findings and limits: Age showed a roughly linear inverse relationship with TCR beta diversity per million T cells.

Comments on this clonotype: What it binds is unknown.

Then a second PCR, running roughly 7 to 11 cycles, was carried out with a sample-barcoded 5' primer and a J-beta primer mix. TCRdb reanalysed the 5' RACE reads using MiXCR and keeps one entry per CDR3 protein. The data hold around 800,000 distinct CDR3 sequences, with about 62% observed a single time. The germline CDR1 and CDR2 sequences are GTSNPN and SVGIG (reference sequence). The V and J ends lost 4 bases and 9 bases respectively, with 13 bases between them. This CDR3 has 12 residues. Sequences were obtained from blood. This chain links TRBV30 with TRBJ2-1; D is unclear. This clonotype was obtained from a young man in good health. Here the CDR3 reads CAWTNGRSEQFF. CDR3 bases: TGTGCCTGGACTAACGGACGGAGTGAGCAGTTCTTC.